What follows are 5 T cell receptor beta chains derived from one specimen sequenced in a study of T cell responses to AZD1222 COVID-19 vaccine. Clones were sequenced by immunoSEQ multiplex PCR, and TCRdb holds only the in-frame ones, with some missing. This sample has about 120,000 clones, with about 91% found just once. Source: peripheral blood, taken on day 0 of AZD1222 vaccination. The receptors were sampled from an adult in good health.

The CDR3 DNA sequence: TGTGCCACCAGTGCGGCAGGGAGGGGGGTTGAGCAGTTCTTC. Its protein product is CATSAAGRGVEQFF. The chain employs TRBV24-1 and TRBJ2-1; the D gene is possibly TRBD2 (7 bases). The germline V gene encodes CDR1 KGHDR and CDR2 SFDVKD. The CDR3 sequence is 14 residues long. The V and J ends lost 5 bases and 9 bases respectively, with 16 bases between them.

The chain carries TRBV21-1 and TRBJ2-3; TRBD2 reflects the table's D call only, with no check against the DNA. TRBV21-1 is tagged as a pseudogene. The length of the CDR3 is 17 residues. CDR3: CASSAPHAKRVPDTQYF. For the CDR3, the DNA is TGTGCCAGCAGCGCACCCCACGCCAAGAGGGTCCCAGATACGCAGTATTTT.

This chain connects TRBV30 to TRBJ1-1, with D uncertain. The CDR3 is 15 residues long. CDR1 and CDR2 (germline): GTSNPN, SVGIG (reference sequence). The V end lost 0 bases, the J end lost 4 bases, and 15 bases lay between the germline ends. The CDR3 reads CAWSVPRPRGTEAFF. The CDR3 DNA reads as TGTGCCTGGAGTGTACCTAGGCCTCGTGGCACTGAAGCTTTCTTT.

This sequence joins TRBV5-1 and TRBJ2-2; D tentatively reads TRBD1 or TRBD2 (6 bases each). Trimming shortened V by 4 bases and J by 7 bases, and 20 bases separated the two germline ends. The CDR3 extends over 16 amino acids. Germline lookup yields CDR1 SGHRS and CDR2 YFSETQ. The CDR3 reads CASSPDWGASGGELFF. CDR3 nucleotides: TGCGCCAGCAGCCCGGATTGGGGGGCTTCTGGCGGGGAGCTGTTTTTT. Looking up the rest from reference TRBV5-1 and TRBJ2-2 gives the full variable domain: KAGVTQTPRYLIKTRGQQVTLSCSPISGHRSVSWYQQTPGQGLQFLFEYFSETQRNKGNFPGRFSGRQFSNSRSEMNVSTLELGDSALYLCASSPDWGASGGELFFGEGSRLTVL.

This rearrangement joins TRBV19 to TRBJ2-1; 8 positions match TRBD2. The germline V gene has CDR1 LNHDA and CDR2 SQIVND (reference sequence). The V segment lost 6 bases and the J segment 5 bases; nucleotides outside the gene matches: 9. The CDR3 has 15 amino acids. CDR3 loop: CASRRSGGPHNEQFF. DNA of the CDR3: TGTGCCAGTAGAAGGAGCGGGGGACCACACAATGAGCAGTTCTTC.